This TCR beta chain was observed in a study of blood T cells in healthy people across ages. The study's findings and limits: TCR beta diversity tracked closely with naive T cell percentage.

The CDR3 totals 19 residues. The germline V and J ends were trimmed by 5 bases and 3 bases, with 29 bases remaining between them. The germline CDR1 and CDR2 sequences are SGHTA and FQGNSA. Turning to this clonotype: As yet, its antigen is unknown.

For the second PCR, which ran for about 7 to 11 cycles, a sample-barcoded 5' primer and a J-beta primer mix were used. TCRdb reanalysed the 5' RACE reads using MiXCR and keeps one entry per CDR3 protein. The data hold some 1,800,000 distinct CDR3 sequences, with 39% observed a single time. Sample: blood. The V call is TRBV7-2, the J call TRBJ2-7; weak D call: TRBD1 (8 bases). This clonotype originated in a human donor in good health. CDR3 residues: CASSPKFERGRGHRYEQYF. The CDR3 coding sequence is TGTGCCAGCAGCCCCAAATTTGAGCGGGGCAGGGGGCACCGCTACGAGCAGTACTTC. Complete variable domain (other parts from reference TRBV7-2 and TRBJ2-7): GAGVSQSPSNKVTEKGKDVELRCDPISGHTALYWYRQSLGQGLEFLIYFQGNSAPDKSGLPSDRFSAERTGGSVSTLTIQRTQQEDSAVYLCASSPKFERGRGHRYEQYFGPGTRLTVT.